This is a list of T cell receptor beta chains from one sample in a study of T cells after yellow fever vaccination. MiXCR was run by TCRdb on the 5' RACE reads, yielding one entry per CDR3 protein. The sample lists over 300,000 distinct CDR3 sequences, approximately 3.8% occurring once. Sequences were derived from PBMCs, sampled on the day of the yellow fever booster vaccination. The source of these receptors is a man younger than 30 who received the YFV17D yellow fever vaccine. CDR3s include the opening cysteine and the closing phenylalanine or tryptophan. The D gene is left open where the match is weak. Rows may omit the clone size; those that give it use once, few, many or a size class.

clone size: few; J gene: TRBJ1-4; V gene: TRBV5-1; D gene: TRBD1; CDR3 DNA: TGCGCCAGCAGCCGGGACAGGGGTGCAACTAATGAAAAACTGTTTTTT; CDR3 protein: CASSRDRGATNEKLFF
clone size: many; J gene: TRBJ2-7; V gene: TRBV5-1; D gene: .; CDR3 DNA: TGCGCCAGCAGGTCACCCGACGGGACCCAGTCCTACGAGCAGTACTTC; CDR3 protein: CASRSPDGTQSYEQYF
clone size: many; J gene: TRBJ2-3; V gene: TRBV7-2; D gene: .; CDR3 DNA: TGTGCCAGCAGCCCCCAGCGAGATACGCAGTATTTT; CDR3 protein: CASSPQRDTQYF
clone size: many; J gene: TRBJ2-5; V gene: TRBV6-2/TRBV6-3; D gene: TRBD2; CDR3 DNA: TGTGCCAGCAGTTGGACTAGCGATCCGGAGACCCAGTACTTC; CDR3 protein: CASSWTSDPETQYF
clone size: .; J gene: TRBJ1-2; V gene: TRBV7-9; D gene: .; CDR3 DNA: TGTGCCAGCACCTCAATATCGGGACGGAGGTGGGATGGCTACACCTTC; CDR3 protein: CASTSISGRRWDGYTF
clone size: .; J gene: TRBJ2-5; V gene: TRBV20-1; D gene: .; CDR3 DNA: TGCAGTGCTAGAGTCGTTAGCGACCAAGAGACCCAGTACTTC; CDR3 protein: CSARVVSDQETQYF
clone size: .; J gene: TRBJ2-3; V gene: TRBV9; D gene: .; CDR3 DNA: TGTGCCAGCAGCACCCGACTAAGACGCACAGATACGCAGTATTTT; CDR3 protein: CASSTRLRRTDTQYF
clone size: many; J gene: TRBJ1-6; V gene: TRBV10-3; D gene: .; CDR3 DNA: TGTGCCATCAGTGAATTCCAGGGTCCCTCACCCCTCCACTTT; CDR3 protein: CAISEFQGPSPLHF
clone size: many; J gene: TRBJ1-6; V gene: TRBV9; D gene: .; CDR3 DNA: TGTGCCAGCAGCGTAGCCGGGACTCGTAGTTCACCCCTCCACTTT; CDR3 protein: CASSVAGTRSSPLHF
clone size: few; J gene: TRBJ2-7; V gene: TRBV12-5; D gene: .; CDR3 DNA: TGTGCTAGTGGTTTGTTAGGACGTGGGGAGCAGTACTTC; CDR3 protein: CASGLLGRGEQYF
clone size: .; J gene: TRBJ2-7; V gene: TRBV4-2; D gene: TRBD1; CDR3 DNA: TGTGCCAGCAGCCAACCCGGGACAGGAACCTACGAGCAGTACTTC; CDR3 protein: CASSQPGTGTYEQYF
clone size: many; J gene: TRBJ2-7; V gene: TRBV6-2/TRBV6-3; D gene: TRBD1; CDR3 DNA: TGTGCCAGCTATCGGGGACAGGGGGCATACGAGCAGTACTTC; CDR3 protein: CASYRGQGAYEQYF
clone size: few; J gene: TRBJ1-5; V gene: TRBV7-6; D gene: .; CDR3 DNA: TGTGCCAGCAGCTTAACGTCTGGGTCGAATCAGCCCCAGCATTTT; CDR3 protein: CASSLTSGSNQPQHF
clone size: .; J gene: TRBJ2-2; V gene: TRBV29-1; D gene: .; CDR3 DNA: TGCAGCATCTTTTGGAACACCGGGGAGCTGTTTTTT; CDR3 protein: CSIFWNTGELFF
clone size: .; J gene: TRBJ2-7; V gene: TRBV5-1; D gene: .; CDR3 DNA: TGCGCCAGCAGCGCTTCTCCAGGGGTCTTGGGCTACGAGCAGTACTTC; CDR3 protein: CASSASPGVLGYEQYF
clone size: many; J gene: TRBJ2-7; V gene: TRBV27; D gene: TRBD2; CDR3 DNA: TGTGCCAGCAGTACCGGACTAGCGAGGTCCTACGAGCAGTACTTC; CDR3 protein: CASSTGLARSYEQYF
clone size: few; J gene: TRBJ1-4; V gene: TRBV6-5; D gene: TRBD1; CDR3 DNA: TGTGCCAGCAGTTACTCGACAGGGTCTAATGAAAAACTGTTTTTT; CDR3 protein: CASSYSTGSNEKLFF
clone size: many; J gene: TRBJ2-2; V gene: TRBV7-2; D gene: TRBD1; CDR3 DNA: TGTGCCAGCAGCCTTACCCGCCGGACAGGGATAGGCACCGGGGAGCTGTTTTTT; CDR3 protein: CASSLTRRTGIGTGELFF
clone size: .; J gene: TRBJ1-1; V gene: TRBV12-3/TRBV12-4; D gene: .; CDR3 DNA: TGTGCCAGCAGTAAGGGGGTGAGCACTGAAGCTTTCTTT; CDR3 protein: CASSKGVSTEAFF
clone size: .; J gene: TRBJ2-7; V gene: TRBV7-2; D gene: .; CDR3 DNA: TGTGCCAGCAGCCTATCCCGGACAGACTACGAGCAGTACTTC; CDR3 protein: CASSLSRTDYEQYF
clone size: many; J gene: TRBJ1-4; V gene: TRBV10-3; D gene: .; CDR3 DNA: TGTGCCACCCGGTCCGGTGCAACTAATGAAAAACTGTTTTTT; CDR3 protein: CATRSGATNEKLFF
clone size: many; J gene: TRBJ1-5; V gene: TRBV4-2; D gene: .; CDR3 DNA: TGTGCCAGCAGCCAAGAGTCGGGGGCAGGACAGCCCCAGCATTTT; CDR3 protein: CASSQESGAGQPQHF
clone size: few; J gene: TRBJ2-5; V gene: TRBV7-2; D gene: .; CDR3 DNA: TGTGCCAGCAGCTTATATTCCCAACCAGAGACCCAGTACTTC; CDR3 protein: CASSLYSQPETQYF
clone size: few; J gene: TRBJ2-4; V gene: TRBV7-2; D gene: TRBD2; CDR3 DNA: TGTGCCAGCAGCTTAGGTCCTAGCGGGGGACTAGCCAAAAACATTCAGTACTTC; CDR3 protein: CASSLGPSGGLAKNIQYF
clone size: many; J gene: TRBJ2-5; V gene: TRBV12-3/TRBV12-4; D gene: TRBD2; CDR3 DNA: TGTGCCAGCAGTTTAACTAGCGGGTTATACCAAGAGACCCAGTACTTC; CDR3 protein: CASSLTSGLYQETQYF
clone size: .; J gene: TRBJ2-1; V gene: TRBV7-2; D gene: .; CDR3 DNA: TGTGCCAGCACCGGAGGACGGGGGAATGAGCAGTTCTTC; CDR3 protein: CASTGGRGNEQFF
clone size: many; J gene: TRBJ2-5; V gene: TRBV7-6; D gene: .; CDR3 DNA: TGTGCCAGCAGCTTAGCGCAGTCCAGCGGGGAGACCCAGTACTTC; CDR3 protein: CASSLAQSSGETQYF
clone size: .; J gene: TRBJ2-3; V gene: TRBV20-1; D gene: .; CDR3 DNA: TGCAGTGCTCCTCTCGCGGGCCGTAGCACAGATACGCAGTATTTT; CDR3 protein: CSAPLAGRSTDTQYF
clone size: few; J gene: TRBJ2-7; V gene: TRBV12-3/TRBV12-4; D gene: TRBD2; CDR3 DNA: TGTGCCAGCAGTTTATCGATAGCGGGGGATCCACTTTATTCCTACGAGCAGTACTTC; CDR3 protein: CASSLSIAGDPLYSYEQYF
clone size: many; J gene: TRBJ2-2; V gene: TRBV3-1; D gene: .; CDR3 DNA: TGTGCCAGCAGCCAAGGGACAAACACCGGGGAGCTGTTTTTT; CDR3 protein: CASSQGTNTGELFF
clone size: .; J gene: TRBJ1-2; V gene: TRBV7-8; D gene: TRBD1; CDR3 DNA: TGTGCCAGCAGCTTAGGGACAGGGTCAAACTACTATGGCTACACCTTC; CDR3 protein: CASSLGTGSNYYGYTF
clone size: many; J gene: TRBJ2-7; V gene: TRBV7-2; D gene: .; CDR3 DNA: TGTGCCAGCAGCTGGCTGGCCGAGCAGTACTTC; CDR3 protein: CASSWLAEQYF